This T cell receptor (beta chain) was captured by sequencing in a study of blood T cells in healthy people across ages (dated by TCRdb to the mid-2010s). Broadly, across the study: Template switching captured roughly one uniquely barcoded TCR beta cDNA molecule per two T cells in model experiments. Using the same blood draw, the study looked at two additional independent replicas of 1 million unique cDNA reads for two donors, one aged 18 to 30 and the other aged 80 or older. The donors were divided into four age groups: young (average approximately 17 years), middle-aged (around 41), aged (around 59) and long-lived (about 79). Age-related changes in TCR beta repertoire diversity were measured in the study by deep sequencing normalized with unique cDNA molecular identifiers. To avoid experimental bias, donors of different ages were distributed randomly across sequencing lanes.

The 39 donors, aged about 6 to 95 years, were systemically healthy Caucasian individuals from Russia. Each donor gave ten milliliters of peripheral blood, collected into EDTA-treated Vacutainer tubes. Ficoll-Paque density-gradient centrifugation was used to isolate PBMCs, with at least 6.5 million obtained per sample. Total RNA was extracted from PBMCs with Trizol reagent, with at least 6 micrograms obtained per sample. Naive CD45RAhigh/CD27high T cell percentages were measured by flow cytometry on a PBMC aliquot from every donor. The library came from 5' RACE. The sequencer was an Illumina HiSeq 2500. The second PCR ran for roughly 6 to 11 cycles and used a J-beta primer mix along with a sample-barcoded 5' primer. Each TCR beta cDNA molecule received a unique molecular identifier from a template-switch 5' adaptor carrying 12 random nucleotides. Each sample yielded at least 2.5 million CDR3-containing paired-end reads. All of the RNA was converted into first-strand cDNA using the Mint cDNA synthesis kit, with a TRBC-specific oligonucleotide serving as the primer. All cDNA was treated with uracil-DNA glycosylase and then went through a first 18-cycle PCR with the universal primers M1SS and BC2_uni_R. As for the authors' bioinformatics: Each sample was normalized by randomly selecting 1 million high-quality reads, each carrying a distinct molecular identifier. Reads with shared molecular identifiers were discarded instead of being binned into consensus sequences. MiTCR, with a Q25 quality threshold and the strictest error-elimination algorithm, was used for CDR3 identification, clonotype clustering and error correction. Lower-bound total TCR beta diversity was estimated with a nonparametric unseen species model using Euler transformation. The public reads were reprocessed in TCRdb via fastp at Q25 and MiXCR, keeping in-frame beta chains. Each CDR3 protein gets just one entry, which takes the most common genes and DNA from the rows behind it. None of the V and J calls come from the authors' own analysis; TCRdb made them. The sample table lists some 1,500,000 distinct CDR3 sequences, around 40% of them with a count of one. The ten largest make up roughly 3.7% of the sample.

The table lists this clonotype with a few counts. Its target antigen remains unknown. No clone much larger than this one lies a single base away; base qualities are absent. Compared with germline, V lacks 1 base and J lacks 2 bases; bases without a gene match: 11. The CDR3 goes from the cysteine to the phenylalanine over 18 residues. This entry keeps only the CDR3 DNA: 54 bases, framed from base 1. Based on the germline V gene (reference sequence), the CDR1 and CDR2 sequences are DFQATT and SNEGSKA. The full study reports these points: Because donor CMV infection status was unknown, age-related changes in expanded clonotypes were potentially confounded. Bulk unsorted PBMC profiling prevented conclusive comparison of naive and antigen-experienced compartments. There was a strong correlation between observed TCR beta diversity and the percentage of naive T cells measured by flow cytometry. Estimates of total diversity based on one million sequenced T cells were considered lower bounds and underestimates. Compared with the aged group, more naive CD4+ T cells, fewer expanded clones and increased TCR diversity were shown by the long-lived group, suggesting age selection. As age increased, observed TCR beta diversity per million T cells dropped in a roughly linear way, and a significant reduction was already evident by age around 41.

This TCR derives from a woman aged 18-29 years in good health. The rearrangement combines TRBV20-1 with TRBJ1-4; 9 central nucleotides agree with TRBD1. The sample comprised blood. The CDR3 region has the sequence CSARADRGGGRTNEKLFF. The DNA reads as follows: TGCAGTGCTAGAGCGGACAGGGGTGGAGGTCGGACTAATGAAAAACTGTTTTTT.